The present TCR beta chain was sequenced within a study of sequential checkpoint blockade in melanoma. On the study more broadly: Arm A got nivolumab then ipilimumab; arm B the reverse, 1:1. After both sequences, patients received maintenance nivolumab.

Treatment reported: randomized to nivolumab then ipilimumab (arm A) or the reverse (arm B). PBMC sorting kept live CD3+CD8+ cells without CD19 or CD56. This CDR3 comprises 16 residues. Trimming removed 6 bases from V and 4 bases from J; junction bases left unmatched: 14. Germline CDR1 is SGHDT and CDR2 is YYEEEE. TCRdb keeps only in-frame clones here, not all; method: immunoSEQ multiplex PCR. The sample holds 32,000 or so clones; more than 65% are singletons and the top ten take 18%. This chain links TRBV5-6 with TRBJ1-2, with 8 bases lining up with TRBD1. This clonotype originated in a human donor with melanoma. The sample in question was CD8+ T cells sorted from blood (inferred from file names), obtained from a patient given nivolumab and ipilimumab in sequence. The chain's CDR3 is CASKFGTGDRLYGYTF. The CDR3 DNA sequence: TGTGCCAGCAAGTTTGGGACAGGCGATCGCCTCTATGGCTACACCTTC. Together with reference TRBV5-6 and TRBJ1-2, the CDR3 gives the full variable domain: DAGVTQSPTHLIKTRGQQVTLRCSPKSGHDTVSWYQQALGQGPQFIFQYYEEEERQRGNFPDRFSGHQFPNYSSELNVNALLLGDSALYLCASKFGTGDRLYGYTFGSGTRLTVV.